The text below deals with one TCR beta chain. One end of the junction fails to match germline, which may point to a read error. The source of the sample is a study of cytomegalovirus exposure and HLA in healthy donors. Study-wide context: A previous analysis identified around 120 million unique TCR beta sequences derived from roughly 180 million T cells.

Amplification used 60 Vbeta primers and 13 Jbeta primers. Profiling relied on immunoSEQ multiplex PCR, and the TCRdb table lists in-frame clones only, not all of them. The sample includes about 190,000 clones, 65% to 85% seen only once; the top ten take 1.6%. The CDR3 runs 13 residues. The germline V gene encodes CDR1 MNHEY and CDR2 SMNVEV (reference sequence). The V call is TRBV27, the J call TRBJ2-5; 8 bases fit TRBD1. The receptor's source is a woman aged 18-29 years in good health and CMV-seronegative. The specimen was PBMCs. CDR3 bases: TGTGCCGGCAGTTCCTGGACAGGGAAGACCCAGTACTTC. This sequence encodes CAGSSWTGKTQYF.